This T cell receptor beta chain was obtained from a study of identical twins. The CDR3 runs to 13 residues. The germline V gene has CDR1 DFQATT and CDR2 SNEGSKA (reference sequence). Trimming cost V 8 bases and J 7 bases, with 18 bases left between them. TCRdb reprocessed the 5' RACE reads with MiXCR, giving one entry per CDR3 protein. The sample has 450,000 or so distinct CDR3 sequences; 24% are singletons. This sample was also put to use in a study of T cells expressing NK-cell markers.

Sequencing input: CD4+ T cells sorted from blood. The sequence derives from a woman in her late teens or twenties in good health. The genes are TRBV20-1 and TRBJ2-1; D remains unclear. The CDR3 reads CSSLTAHLNEQFF. In DNA form, the CDR3 reads TGCAGTTCTTTAACAGCCCACTTAAATGAGCAGTTCTTC.